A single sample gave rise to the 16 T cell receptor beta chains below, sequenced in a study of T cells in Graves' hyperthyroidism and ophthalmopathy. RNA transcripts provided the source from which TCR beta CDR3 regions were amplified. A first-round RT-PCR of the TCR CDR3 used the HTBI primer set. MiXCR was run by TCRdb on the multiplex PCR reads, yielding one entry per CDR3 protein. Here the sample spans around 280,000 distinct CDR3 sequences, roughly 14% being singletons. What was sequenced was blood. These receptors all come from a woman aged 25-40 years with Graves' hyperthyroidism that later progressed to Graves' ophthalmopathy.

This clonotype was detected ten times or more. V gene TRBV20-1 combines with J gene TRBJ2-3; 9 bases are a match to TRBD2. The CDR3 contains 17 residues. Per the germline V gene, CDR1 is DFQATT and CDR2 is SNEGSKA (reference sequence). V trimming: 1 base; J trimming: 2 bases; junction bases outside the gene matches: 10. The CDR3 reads CSARADPREGPTDTQYF. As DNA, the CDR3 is TGCAGTGCTAGAGCGGACCCGCGGGAGGGGCCCACAGATACGCAGTATTTT.

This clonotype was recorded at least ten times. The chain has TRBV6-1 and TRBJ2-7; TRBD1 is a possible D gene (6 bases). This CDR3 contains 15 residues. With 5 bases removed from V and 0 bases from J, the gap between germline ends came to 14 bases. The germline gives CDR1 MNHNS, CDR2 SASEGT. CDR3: CASSSLQGSSYEQYF. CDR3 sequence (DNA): TGTGCCAGCAGTTCCCTACAGGGAAGCTCCTACGAGCAGTACTTC.

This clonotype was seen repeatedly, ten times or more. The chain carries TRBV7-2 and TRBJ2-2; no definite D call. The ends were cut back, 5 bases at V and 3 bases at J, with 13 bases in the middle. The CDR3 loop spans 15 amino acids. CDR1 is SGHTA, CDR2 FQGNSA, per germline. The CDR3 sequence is CASSPDMTDTGELFF. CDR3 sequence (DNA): TGTGCCAGCAGCCCAGATATGACGGACACCGGGGAGCTGTTTTTT.

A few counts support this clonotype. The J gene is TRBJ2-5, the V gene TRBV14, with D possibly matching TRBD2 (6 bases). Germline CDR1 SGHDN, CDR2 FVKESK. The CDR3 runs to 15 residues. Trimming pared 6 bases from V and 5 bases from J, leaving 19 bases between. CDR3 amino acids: CASSPEAERAETQYF. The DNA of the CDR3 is TGTGCCAGCAGTCCTGAAGCGGAGCGGGCGGAGACCCAGTACTTC.

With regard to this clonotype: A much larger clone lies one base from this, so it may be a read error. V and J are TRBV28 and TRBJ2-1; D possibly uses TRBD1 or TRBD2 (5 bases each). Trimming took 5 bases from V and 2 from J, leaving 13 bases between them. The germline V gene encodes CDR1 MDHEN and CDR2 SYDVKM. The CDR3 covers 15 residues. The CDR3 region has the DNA TGTGCCAGCAGTATGGGGGACGGCCCCTACAATGAGCAGTTCTTC. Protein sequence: CASSMGDGPYNEQFF.

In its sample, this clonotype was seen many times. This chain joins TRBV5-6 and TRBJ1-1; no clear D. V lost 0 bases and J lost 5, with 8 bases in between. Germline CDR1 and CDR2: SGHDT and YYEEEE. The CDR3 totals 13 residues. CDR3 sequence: CASSLDSITEAFF. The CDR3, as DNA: TGTGCCAGCAGCTTGGACAGCATTACTGAAGCTTTCTTT.

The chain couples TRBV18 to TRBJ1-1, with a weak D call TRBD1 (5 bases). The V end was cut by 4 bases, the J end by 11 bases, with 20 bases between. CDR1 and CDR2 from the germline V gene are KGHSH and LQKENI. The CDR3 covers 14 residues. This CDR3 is CASSRGTDDSGAFF. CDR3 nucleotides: TGTGCCAGCTCACGAGGGACCGACGATTCAGGGGCTTTCTTT.

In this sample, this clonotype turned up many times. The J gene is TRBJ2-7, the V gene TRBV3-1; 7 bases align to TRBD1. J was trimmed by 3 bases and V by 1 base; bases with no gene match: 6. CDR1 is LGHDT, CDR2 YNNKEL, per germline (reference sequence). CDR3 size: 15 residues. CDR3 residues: CASSQAQDRVYEQYF. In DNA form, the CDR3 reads TGTGCCAGCAGCCAAGCCCAAGACAGGGTCTACGAGCAGTACTTC.

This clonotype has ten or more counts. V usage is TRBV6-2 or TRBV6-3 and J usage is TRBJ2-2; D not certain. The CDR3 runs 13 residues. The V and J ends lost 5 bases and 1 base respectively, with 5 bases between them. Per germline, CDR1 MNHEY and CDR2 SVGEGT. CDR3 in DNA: TGTGCCAGCAGTCTACAGAACACCGGGGAGCTGTTTTTT. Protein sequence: CASSLQNTGELFF.

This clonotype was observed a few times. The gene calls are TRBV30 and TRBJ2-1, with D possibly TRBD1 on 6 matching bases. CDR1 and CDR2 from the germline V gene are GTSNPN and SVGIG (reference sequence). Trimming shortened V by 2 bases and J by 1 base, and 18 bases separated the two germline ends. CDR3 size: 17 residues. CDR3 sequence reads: CAWSFTPGTLSYNEQFF. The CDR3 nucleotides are TGTGCCTGGAGTTTCACACCCGGGACACTTTCCTACAATGAGCAGTTCTTC.

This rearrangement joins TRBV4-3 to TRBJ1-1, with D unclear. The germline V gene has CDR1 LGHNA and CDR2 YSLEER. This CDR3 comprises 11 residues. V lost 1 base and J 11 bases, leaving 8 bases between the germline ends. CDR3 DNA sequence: TGCGCCAGCAGCCAAGGGACTGGGGCTTTCTTT. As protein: CASSQGTGAFF.

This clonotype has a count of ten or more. The CDR3 sequence is CASSTYNEQFF. The CDR3 DNA is TGTGCCAGCAGTACTTACAATGAGCAGTTCTTC. The chain employs TRBV28 and TRBJ2-1; D remains unclear. V dropped 5 bases and J dropped 4 bases, with 3 bases sitting between them. Germline V gene lookup returns CDR1 MDHEN and CDR2 SYDVKM. The CDR3 consists of 11 residues.

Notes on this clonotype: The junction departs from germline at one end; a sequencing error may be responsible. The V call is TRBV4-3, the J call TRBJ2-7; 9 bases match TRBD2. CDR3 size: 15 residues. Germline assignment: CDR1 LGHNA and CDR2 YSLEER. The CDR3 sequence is CASTQDPSGAYEQYF. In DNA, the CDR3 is TGCGCCAGCACCCAAGATCCTAGCGGGGCCTACGAGCAGTACTTC.

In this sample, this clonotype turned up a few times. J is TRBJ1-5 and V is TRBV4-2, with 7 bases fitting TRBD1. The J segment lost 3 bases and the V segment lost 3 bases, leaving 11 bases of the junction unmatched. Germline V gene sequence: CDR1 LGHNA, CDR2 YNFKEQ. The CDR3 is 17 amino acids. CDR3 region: CASSHPGGGSPNQPQHF. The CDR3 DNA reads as TGTGCCAGCAGCCACCCAGGGGGGGGTTCCCCCAATCAGCCCCAGCATTTT.

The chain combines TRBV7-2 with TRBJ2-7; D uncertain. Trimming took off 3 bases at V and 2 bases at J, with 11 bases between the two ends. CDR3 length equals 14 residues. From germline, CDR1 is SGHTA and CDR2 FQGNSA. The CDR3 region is CASSFSPETYEQYF. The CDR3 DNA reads TGTGCCAGCAGCTTTAGCCCAGAGACCTACGAGCAGTACTTC.

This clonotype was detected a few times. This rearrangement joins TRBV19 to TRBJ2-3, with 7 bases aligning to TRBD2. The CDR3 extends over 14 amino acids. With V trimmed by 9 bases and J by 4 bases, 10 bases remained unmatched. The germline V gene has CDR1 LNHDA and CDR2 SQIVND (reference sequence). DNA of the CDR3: TGTGCCAGCGAGGCGTCGGGGGGAGCAGATACGCAGTATTTT. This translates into CASEASGGADTQYF. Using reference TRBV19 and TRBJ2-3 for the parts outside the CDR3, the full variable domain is DGGITQSPKYLFRKEGQNVTLSCEQNLNHDAMYWYRQDPGQGLRLIYYSQIVNDFQKGDIAEGYSVSREKKESFPLTVTSAQKNPTAFYLCASEASGGADTQYFGPGTRLTVL.